The 12 T cell receptor beta chains listed next were all sequenced from one sample in a study of spatial heterogeneity in lung cancer. Their antigens remain unidentified. TCRdb reprocessed the 5' RACE reads with MiXCR, giving one entry per CDR3 protein. The table records fewer than 20,000 distinct CDR3 sequences, under 7.5% of them present only once. Time point in this sample: sample taken at primary tumor resection. Whole-study findings and limits: The number of expanded tumor alpha and beta chains correlated with mutation number.

Sequenced material: lung tumor tissue, taken at surgery. The receptors originated from a female donor with early-stage non-small cell lung cancer.

CDR3 nucleotides: TGCAGCGTCTCAGCGGGGGACACAGCTTTCTTT. Protein: CSVSAGDTAFF. The rearrangement joins TRBV29-1 to TRBJ1-1, with a weak D call TRBD1 (6 bases). The ends were cut back, 6 bases at V and 10 bases at J, with 15 bases in the middle. Germline V gives CDR1 SQVTM, CDR2 ANQGSEA. This CDR3 spans 11 amino acids.

Only a few counts were recorded for this clonotype. V is TRBV6-6 and J is TRBJ1-1; TRBD1 matches at 8 bases. Trimming took 0 bases from V and 3 from J; bases not matched to a gene: 6. There are 16 residues in the CDR3. The germline V gene encodes CDR1 MNHNY and CDR2 SVGAGI (reference sequence). The CDR3 DNA reads as TGTGCCAGCAGTTACTCGACAGGGGTTGGGGACACTGAAGCTTTCTTT. Translation: CASSYSTGVGDTEAFF.

This clonotype was found a few times. The V and J genes are TRBV20-1 and TRBJ2-1; TRBD2 agrees at 9 bases. This CDR3 contains 16 residues. Germline V gives CDR1 DFQATT, CDR2 SNEGSKA (reference sequence). Unmatched junction bases numbered 7, after V lost 4 bases and J lost 0 bases. CDR3 nucleotides: TGCAGTGCTATAGCTCTAGCGGGGAACTCCTACAATGAGCAGTTCTTC. Translation: CSAIALAGNSYNEQFF.

This clonotype has a count of ten or more. The CDR3 loop reads CASGIPGTGEEAFF. In DNA form, the CDR3 reads TGTGCCAGCGGCATTCCCGGGACAGGGGAAGAAGCTTTCTTT. This chain connects TRBV3-1 to TRBJ1-1, with 10 bases fitting TRBD1. The CDR3 length is 14 residues. The germline gives CDR1 LGHDT, CDR2 YNNKEL (reference sequence). The V gene end was trimmed by 8 bases and the J gene end by 8 bases; junction bases not matched to a gene: 11.

The chain links TRBV20-1 to TRBJ2-1; 10 positions agree with TRBD2. CDR1 and CDR2 from the germline V gene are DFQATT and SNEGSKA (reference sequence). Trimming at V came to 4 bases and at J to 2 bases, leaving 11 bases not matched to a gene. The CDR3 consists of 17 residues. The CDR3 loop is CSATKLTGLAAYNEQFF. The CDR3, as DNA: TGCAGTGCTACCAAACTCACCGGACTAGCGGCCTACAATGAGCAGTTCTTC.

The table lists this clonotype with many counts. The rearrangement joins TRBV29-1 to TRBJ1-3; a weak D match, TRBD1 (5 bases). The germline V and J ends were trimmed by 4 bases and 0 bases, with 10 bases remaining between them. CDR1 is SQVTM and CDR2 is ANQGSEA in the germline V gene. This CDR3 spans 14 amino acids. The chain's CDR3 is CSVGLGASGNTIYF. The CDR3 region has the DNA TGCAGCGTTGGGCTAGGGGCCTCTGGAAACACCATATATTTT.

There are a few counts of this clonotype. The gene calls are TRBV5-6 and TRBJ2-7; D perhaps matches TRBD1 (6 bases). Germline CDR1 SGHDT, CDR2 YYEEEE. V lost 5 bases, J lost 1 base, and 13 bases lay in between. The CDR3 is 14 amino acids. CDR3 DNA: TGTGCCAGCAGGAAACGAGGGGGATCCTACGAGCAGTACTTC. Amino acid sequence: CASRKRGGSYEQYF.

V usage is TRBV29-1 and J usage is TRBJ2-1; D possibly matches TRBD1 or TRBD2 (5 bases each). CDR3 size: 17 residues. Germline lookup yields CDR1 SQVTM and CDR2 ANQGSEA. Trimming left V 0 bases short and J 7 bases short, with 22 bases between. The CDR3 is CSVEDRAERDLGNEQFF. CDR3 DNA: TGCAGCGTTGAAGATCGAGCGGAACGGGACCTCGGAAATGAGCAGTTCTTC.

There are a few counts of this clonotype. The gene calls are TRBV2 and TRBJ2-3; 8 bases match TRBD2. The CDR3 totals 15 residues. With V trimmed by 2 bases and J by 4 bases, 5 bases remained unmatched. Germline-derived CDR1 and CDR2 are SNHLY and FYNNEI. CDR3 bases: TGTGCCAGCAGTGAAAGCGCGGGGGGCGCAGATACGCAGTATTTT. Translation gives CASSESAGGADTQYF. The full variable domain, rest sourced from reference TRBV2 and TRBJ2-3, is EPEVTQTPSHQVTQMGQEVILRCVPISNHLYFYWYRQILGQKVEFLVSFYNNEISEKSEIFDDQFSVERPDGSNFTLKIRSTKLEDSAMYFCASSESAGGADTQYFGPGTRLTVL.

The chain uses TRBV18 and TRBJ2-7; maybe TRBD1 (5 bases). Trimming removed 0 bases at V and 5 bases at J, with 8 bases between. Germline CDR1 KGHSH, CDR2 LQKENI. This CDR3 has 13 residues. CDR3: CASSPPQGHEQYF. As DNA, the CDR3 is TGTGCCAGCTCACCACCTCAGGGCCACGAGCAGTACTTC.

As regards this clonotype: This may stem from a read error, because a much larger clone lies one nucleotide away. V gene TRBV7-2 combines with J gene TRBJ2-1; D is perhaps TRBD1 (6 bases). V lost 5 bases and J lost 2, with 13 bases in between. The CDR3 has 15 residues. CDR1 is SGHTA, CDR2 FQGNSA, per germline. This CDR3 is CASSPSRGPYNEQFF. For the CDR3, the DNA is TGTGCCAGCAGCCCTAGCAGGGGTCCCTACAATGAGCAGTTCTTC. Based on the CDR3 plus reference TRBV7-2 and TRBJ2-1, the full variable domain is GAGVSQSPSNKVTEKGKDVELRCDPISGHTALYWYRQSLGQGLEFLIYFQGNSAPDKSGLPSDRFSAERTGGSVSTLTIQRTQQEDSAVYLCASSPSRGPYNEQFFGPGTRLTVL.

This clonotype was seen many times. The chain joins TRBV28 to TRBJ1-5; tentative D call: TRBD1 (6 bases). V was trimmed by 6 bases and J by 5 bases, leaving 17 bases between them. The CDR3 covers 15 residues. In germline, CDR1 is MDHEN, CDR2 SYDVKM. The CDR3 is CASSPLDSGDQPQHF. The CDR3 coding sequence is TGTGCCAGCAGCCCCTTGGACAGTGGGGATCAGCCCCAGCATTTT. The full variable domain, in which reference TRBV28 and TRBJ1-5 provide the parts outside the CDR3, is DVKVTQSSRYLVKRTGEKVFLECVQDMDHENMFWYRQDPGLGLRLIYFSYDVKMKEKGDIPEGYSVSREKKERFSLILESASTNQTSMYLCASSPLDSGDQPQHFGDGTRLSIL.